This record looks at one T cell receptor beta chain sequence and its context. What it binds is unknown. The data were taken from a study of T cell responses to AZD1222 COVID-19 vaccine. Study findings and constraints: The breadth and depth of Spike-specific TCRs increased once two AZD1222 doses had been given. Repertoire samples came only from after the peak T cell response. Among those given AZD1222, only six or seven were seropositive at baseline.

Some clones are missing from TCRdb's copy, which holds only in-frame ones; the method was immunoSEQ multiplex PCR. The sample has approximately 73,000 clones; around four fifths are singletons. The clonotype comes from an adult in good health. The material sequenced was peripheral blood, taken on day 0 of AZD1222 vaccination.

The CDR3 DNA follows: TGTGCCAGCAGGACAGGGGGCAGTAGGACTGAAGCTTTCTTT. Residues: CASRTGGSRTEAFF. This chain joins TRBV6-5 and TRBJ1-1; 10 bases are a match to TRBD1. The junction had 6 bases not matched to a gene; V was cut back by 6 bases and J by 5 bases. The CDR3 runs 14 residues. Germline lookup yields CDR1 MNHEY and CDR2 SVGAGI.